These T cell receptor beta chains were read from a single sample in a study of shared clonotypes between healthy human individuals. TCRdb's table, derived via immunoSEQ multiplex PCR, lists solely in-frame clones and lacks some. This table has about a million clones, around four fifths appearing once. Sequencing input: memory CD4+ T cells sorted from blood. The receptors originated from a man in his late teens or twenties in good health. Each CDR3 is given without its conserved first and last residue. The order of the fields is V gene, J gene, CDR3 protein.

v_call: TRBV7-2; j_call: TRBJ1-1; cdr3_aa: ASSLVGTGQGNTEAF
v_call: TRBV11-2; j_call: TRBJ2-3; cdr3_aa: ASSPQRGGGTDTQY
v_call: TRBV10-2; j_call: TRBJ2-7; cdr3_aa: ASSQGRLGEQY
v_call: TRBV4-3; j_call: TRBJ1-1; cdr3_aa: ASSQVLWTGGETEAF
v_call: TRBV27; j_call: TRBJ2-5; cdr3_aa: ASSTGRASGTQY
v_call: TRBV30; j_call: TRBJ2-2; cdr3_aa: AGIAGTAGTGELF
v_call: TRBV30; j_call: NA; cdr3_aa: AWSSRDGSYEQY
v_call: TRBV7-9; j_call: TRBJ1-1; cdr3_aa: ASSLIRNTEAF
v_call: TRBV19; j_call: TRBJ2-2; cdr3_aa: ASSLRQGTGELF
v_call: TRBV5-1; j_call: TRBJ2-1; cdr3_aa: ASSLYDGGANEQF